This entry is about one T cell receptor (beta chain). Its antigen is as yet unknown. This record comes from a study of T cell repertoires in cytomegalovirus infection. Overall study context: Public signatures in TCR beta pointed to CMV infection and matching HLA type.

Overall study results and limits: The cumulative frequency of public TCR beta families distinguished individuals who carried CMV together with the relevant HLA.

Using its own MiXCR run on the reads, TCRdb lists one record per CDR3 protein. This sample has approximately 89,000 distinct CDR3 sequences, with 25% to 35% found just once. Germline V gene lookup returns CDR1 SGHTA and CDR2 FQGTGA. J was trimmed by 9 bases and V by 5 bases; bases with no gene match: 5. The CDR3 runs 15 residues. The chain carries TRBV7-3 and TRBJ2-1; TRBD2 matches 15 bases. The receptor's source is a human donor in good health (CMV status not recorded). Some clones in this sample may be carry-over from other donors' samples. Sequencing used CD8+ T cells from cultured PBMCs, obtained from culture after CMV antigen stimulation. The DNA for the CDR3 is TGTGCCAGCAGCCCATTGGGACTAGCGGGGGGTGAGCAGTTCTTC. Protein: CASSPLGLAGGEQFF.